Listed here is a single T cell receptor (beta chain). The antigen is not known. At one end, the junction sequence differs from germline, possibly due to a read error. The data are from a study of vaccination and CD4 T cells after COVID-19. Turning to the study itself: Overlapping spike peptides of SARS-CoV-2, HCoV-NL63, HCoV-OC43 and HCoV-229E were used, and cells were stimulated with them.

Cultured CD4+ T-cell DNA underwent Oncomine TCR Beta short-read sequencing. From cultured CD4+ T cells, genomic DNA was extracted. TCRdb recomputed calls from the PCR reads with MiXCR, one row per CDR3 protein. The sample has about 4,600 distinct CDR3 sequences, roughly three fifths seen once. The CDR3 runs 13 residues. Germline CDR1 reads MNHEY; CDR2 reads SVGEGT. Indicated treatment: roughly 11-day PBMC culture with coronavirus spike peptide pools or control peptides (ViraFEST assay). Prior to the COVID-19 pandemic (2011-2018), the unexposed donor's CD4+ T cells were collected. Scientists separated out CD4+ T cells through negative selection following 10 days in culture.

Sequencing input: CD4+ T cells from blood, cultured in vitro. The chain has TRBV6-2 or TRBV6-3 and TRBJ1-2; no clear D. This sequence was found in a human donor in good health. Here the CDR3 DNA reads TGTGCCAGCAGATACTCAGCCGGAGAGGGCTACACCTTC. Translation gives CASRYSAGEGYTF.